This TCR beta chain was sequenced during a study of technical replicates of blood from several donors. The CDR3 spans 13 residues. Germline-derived CDR1 and CDR2 are SGHVS and FNYEAQ. The ends were cut back, 5 bases at V and 9 bases at J, with 14 bases in the middle. Clones were sequenced by immunoSEQ multiplex PCR, and TCRdb holds only the in-frame ones, with some missing. The table has under 95,000 clones, approximately 94% seen once. This chain connects TRBV7-6 to TRBJ1-5; D is undetermined. The receptor comes from a human donor in good health. Sequenced sample: T cells isolated from PBMCs. The CDR3 nucleotides read TGTGCCAGCAGCGAACGGGTCGGCGGGCCCCAGCATTTT. Translated: CASSERVGGPQHF.